This T cell receptor (beta chain) was sequenced in a study of glioma-infiltrating T cells. This CDR3 comprises 14 residues. Trimming at V came to 4 bases and at J to 3 bases, leaving 6 bases not matched to a gene. Germline lookup yields CDR1 MNHEY and CDR2 SMNVEV (reference sequence). In its sample, this clonotype was seen many times. Its target is not known. TCR alpha and beta CDR3 regions were amplified from RNA using iRepertoire nested multiplex PCR. Each CDR3 protein gets one entry after TCRdb re-called the multiplex PCR reads with MiXCR. The data hold more than 85,000 distinct CDR3 sequences, with about 25% observed a single time. Study observations and caveats: Only very few CDR3 sequences appeared in both tissue and blood. Non-neoplastic patients had below-expected tissue-blood divergence, while all gliomas exceeded expectation.

Input material: glioma tissue, nonneoplastic brain tissue, or PBMCs (not recorded which). This TCR was recovered from a human donor with low-grade glioma or glioblastoma, undergoing nonglioma brain surgery, or in good health (not recorded which). The chain links TRBV27 to TRBJ2-7, with TRBD2 matching over 7 bases. Written as DNA, the CDR3 is TGTGCCAGCAGTTGGGGGACGGGGGGCTACGAGCAGTACTTC. Translating gives CASSWGTGGYEQYF.